This entry lists 5 T cell receptor beta chains sequenced from one sample in a study of cytomegalovirus exposure and HLA in healthy donors. The PCR ran on 60 Vbeta and 13 Jbeta primers. Method: immunoSEQ multiplex PCR; TCRdb's copy keeps in-frame clones and lacks some. The repertoire holds about 200,000 clones, with around 88% as singletons. The specimen was PBMCs. The receptors come from a woman under 40 in good health and CMV-seronegative.

The chain recombines TRBV11-2 with TRBJ2-5; a weak D match, TRBD2 (6 bases). Trimming left V 1 base short and J 1 base short, with 10 bases between. The CDR3 is 15 residues long. Germline lookup yields CDR1 SGHAT and CDR2 FQNNGV. CDR3 nucleotide sequence: TGTGCCAGCAGCTTAGCTCCGGGAGCCCAAGAGACCCAGTACTTC. This codes for CASSLAPGAQETQYF.

This chain uses TRBV10-1 with TRBJ2-1; D unresolved. The CDR3 runs 14 residues. Trimming took off 0 bases at V and 10 bases at J, with 13 bases between the two ends. Per germline, CDR1 WNHNN and CDR2 SYGVQD (reference sequence). CDR3 in amino acids: CASSESKAPGEQFF. CDR3 coding DNA: TGCGCCAGCAGTGAGTCTAAGGCCCCCGGGGAGCAGTTCTTC.

This clone was counted only a few times. The chain is built from TRBV27 and TRBJ2-2; 8 positions agree with TRBD2. The CDR3 consists of 15 residues. Looked up from germline, CDR1 is MNHEY and CDR2 is SMNVEV (reference sequence). J was trimmed by 5 bases and V by 3 bases; bases with no gene match: 5. In DNA form, the CDR3 reads TGTGCCAGCAGTTTCAATCGGGAGGGTACCGGGGAGCTGTTTTTT. Translation: CASSFNREGTGELFF.

The rearrangement links TRBV18 to TRBJ2-1; 9 bases fit TRBD2. The CDR3 runs to 16 residues. The germline V gene encodes CDR1 KGHSH and CDR2 LQKENI. Trimming removed 2 bases from V and 9 bases from J; junction bases left unmatched: 11. CDR3 residues: CASSPNSASGEGEQFF. DNA of the CDR3: TGTGCCAGCTCACCAAATTCGGCTAGCGGGGAAGGTGAGCAGTTCTTC.

The CDR3 DNA sequence: TGTGCCAGCCTACCTGGGACACCTACCTACGAGCAGTACTTC. This codes for CASLPGTPTYEQYF. This chain connects TRBV28 to TRBJ2-7; TRBD1 is a possible D gene (6 bases). The CDR3 length is 14 residues. Trimming shortened V by 8 bases and J by 2 bases, and 16 bases separated the two germline ends. CDR1 and CDR2 from the germline V gene are MDHEN and SYDVKM. The full variable domain, completed using reference TRBV28 and TRBJ2-7, is DVKVTQSSRYLVKRTGEKVFLECVQDMDHENMFWYRQDPGLGLRLIYFSYDVKMKEKGDIPEGYSVSREKKERFSLILESASTNQTSMYLCASLPGTPTYEQYFGPGTRLTVT.